The following is a T cell receptor (beta chain) sequence with its context. Its antigen is not known. This sample was taken from a study of shared clonotypes between healthy human individuals. The overall study: Serving as donors were two women and a few men, whose ages spanned 18 to 49.

Per germline, CDR1 SGHNT and CDR2 YYREEE (reference sequence). This CDR3 is built from 15 residues. J was trimmed by 0 bases and V by 3 bases; bases with no gene match: 3. Study-level points and caveats: Sample collection involved blood only; tissue repertoires are likely different. There were few donors, and this limited the genetic and exposure-history diversity represented.

For every subset, genomic DNA was evenly distributed across several immunoSEQ plates. The data were produced by immunoSEQ multiplex PCR, yet TCRdb's version contains in-frame clones alone and is incomplete. Here the sample spans approximately 440,000 clones, around 77% being singletons. The genes are TRBV5-4 and TRBJ2-7; TRBD2 matches 10 bases. The sample taken for sequencing was PBMCs. The origin of this receptor is a woman aged 40 to 50 in good health. Some clones in this sample may be carry-over from other donors' samples. The CDR3 DNA is TGTGCCAGCAGCTATAGCGGGAGGAGCTCCTACGAGCAGTACTTC. This translates into CASSYSGRSSYEQYF. Using reference TRBV5-4 and TRBJ2-7 for the parts outside the CDR3, the full variable domain is ETGVTQSPTHLIKTRGQQVTLRCSSQSGHNTVSWYQQALGQGPQFIFQYYREEENGRGNFPPRFSGLQFPNYSSELNVNALELDDSALYLCASSYSGRSSYEQYFGPGTRLTVT.